The 30 T cell receptor beta chains in this list originate from one sample, sequenced in a study of response to subunit inactivated influenza vaccine. TCRdb re-called the RT-PCR reads through MiXCR, storing one row per CDR3 protein. The table lists hundreds of thousands of distinct CDR3 sequences, about 14% of them singletons, with 7.5% to 9% in the top ten. The sequencing here drew on PBMCs from blood, taken around 14 days before vaccination. These receptors all stem from a middle-aged man who received an inactivated influenza vaccine.

This clonotype was seen a handful of times. The chain links TRBV5-4 to TRBJ2-7, with D possibly being TRBD2 (5 bases). CDR3 length: 12 amino acids. The germline V and J ends were trimmed by 0 bases and 7 bases, with 8 bases remaining between them. Germline CDR1 is SGHNT and CDR2 is YYREEE (reference sequence). CDR3 DNA: TGTGCCAGCAGCTTGGGTCGGAGGGAGCAGTACTTC. Protein sequence: CASSLGRREQYF.

J is TRBJ2-5 and V is TRBV20-1; D gene unclear. Trimming removed 6 bases at V and 7 bases at J, with 15 bases between. In germline, CDR1 is DFQATT, CDR2 SNEGSKA (reference sequence). The CDR3 length is 12 residues. CDR3 coding DNA: TGCAGTGCCGGCACATCGGCCTGGACCCAGTACTTC. Residues: CSAGTSAWTQYF.

This clonotype showed up just a few times. V is TRBV2 and J is TRBJ2-5; 8 nucleotides align to TRBD1. CDR3 length: 14 amino acids. The germline CDR1 and CDR2 sequences are SNHLY and FYNNEI. V gave up 6 bases and J gave up 5 bases; unmatched junction bases: 8. The CDR3 is CASSAQGAWETQYF. The CDR3 DNA reads TGTGCCAGCAGCGCTCAGGGGGCTTGGGAGACCCAGTACTTC. Looking up the rest from reference TRBV2 and TRBJ2-5 gives the full variable domain: EPEVTQTPSHQVTQMGQEVILRCVPISNHLYFYWYRQILGQKVEFLVSFYNNEISEKSEIFDDQFSVERPDGSNFTLKIRSTKLEDSAMYFCASSAQGAWETQYFGPGTRLLVL.

A few counts support this clonotype. The V gene is TRBV20-1, the J gene TRBJ2-3; D might be TRBD1 or TRBD2, each matching 6 bases. V lost 5 bases to trimming and J lost 1 base, with 13 bases between them. The CDR3 sequence is 14 residues long. The germline V gene has CDR1 DFQATT and CDR2 SNEGSKA (reference sequence). The CDR3 sequence is CSALDRRGTDTQYF. The CDR3 coding sequence is TGCAGTGCTCTAGACAGGAGGGGCACAGATACGCAGTATTTT.

This clonotype was counted ten times or more. The rearrangement uses TRBV14 and TRBJ2-1; D is undetermined. V shed 0 bases and J shed 7 bases, with 7 bases lying between them. Germline CDR1 is SGHDN and CDR2 is FVKESK. The CDR3 covers 13 residues. The CDR3 is CASSQEVGNEQFF. Written as DNA, the CDR3 is TGTGCCAGCAGCCAAGAGGTGGGGAATGAGCAGTTCTTC. Supplemented by reference TRBV14 and TRBJ2-1, the full variable domain reads EAGVTQFPSHSVIEKGQTVTLRCDPISGHDNLYWYRRVMGKEIKFLLHFVKESKQDESGMPNNRFLAERTGGTYSTLKVQPAELEDSGVYFCASSQEVGNEQFFGPGTRLTVL.

This clonotype was observed a few times. The CDR3 sequence: CASSLGRETYEQYF. DNA for the CDR3: TGCGCCAGCAGCTTGGGTAGGGAAACCTACGAGCAGTACTTC. The chain carries TRBV5-1 and TRBJ2-7; D uncertain. The CDR3 has 14 amino acids. The ends were cut back, 0 bases at V and 2 bases at J, with 9 bases in the middle. The germline V gene encodes CDR1 SGHRS and CDR2 YFSETQ. The complete variable domain, with remaining parts taken from reference TRBV5-1 and TRBJ2-7, reads KAGVTQTPRYLIKTRGQQVTLSCSPISGHRSVSWYQQTPGQGLQFLFEYFSETQRNKGNFPGRFSGRQFSNSRSEMNVSTLELGDSALYLCASSLGRETYEQYFGPGTRLTVT.

This clonotype was counted at least ten times. The V call is TRBV12-3 or TRBV12-4, the J call TRBJ2-7; unclear D gene. CDR3 length: 13 amino acids. The V end was cut by 10 bases, the J end by 0 bases, with 13 bases between. CDR3 residues: CATSASSSYEQYF. Written as DNA, the CDR3 is TGTGCCACCTCGGCGTCTAGCTCCTACGAGCAGTACTTC.

The chain couples TRBV29-1 to TRBJ2-7; TRBD1 aligns across 7 bases. Germline assignment: CDR1 SQVTM and CDR2 ANQGSEA. The CDR3 is 12 amino acids. V was pared by 4 bases and J by 9 bases, with 9 bases of the junction left unmatched. Here the CDR3 reads CSVAADRDRQYF. CDR3 in DNA: TGCAGCGTTGCAGCGGACCGGGACAGGCAGTACTTC.

This clonotype has more than one count but fewer than ten. This chain connects TRBV7-2 to TRBJ2-1, with D tentatively TRBD1 (6 bases). V lost 5 bases to trimming and J lost 8 bases, with 19 bases between them. The CDR3 covers 15 residues. Germline V CDR1 and CDR2: SGHTA, FQGNSA. The CDR3 DNA reads as TGTGCCAGCAGCCGGCGAGGAACAGGGCTCGATGAGCAGTTCTTC. This translates into CASSRRGTGLDEQFF.

This clonotype was seen a few times. The rearrangement uses TRBV5-1 and TRBJ2-5, with 9 bases identical to TRBD1. Trimming at V came to 3 bases and at J to 4 bases, leaving 13 bases not matched to a gene. Germline values: CDR1 SGHRS, CDR2 YFSETQ. The CDR3 has 17 amino acids. For the CDR3, the DNA is TGCGCCAGCAGCTCGCGATATTCCGGGACAGGGATAGAGACCCAGTACTTC. It specifies CASSSRYSGTGIETQYF.

This chain joins TRBV7-9 and TRBJ2-1; 8 positions match TRBD2. CDR1 is SEHNR and CDR2 is FQNEAQ in the germline V gene (reference sequence). Unmatched junction bases numbered 5, after V lost 8 bases and J lost 2 bases. The length of the CDR3 is 14 residues. The CDR3, as DNA: TGTGCCAGCGGGCGGGGGGACGCCTACAATGAGCAGTTCTTC. Translated: CASGRGDAYNEQFF.

This clonotype has more than one count but fewer than ten. The chain joins TRBV7-3 to TRBJ2-1, with 7 nucleotides matching TRBD2. V lost 3 bases and J lost 6; bases outside the gene matches: 8. This CDR3 region has 15 residues. Per the germline V gene, CDR1 is SGHTA and CDR2 is FQGTGA. CDR3 bases: TGTGCCAGCAGCTTGTCGGGGACTAATCTCAATGAGCAGTTCTTC. This codes for CASSLSGTNLNEQFF.

The sample holds many counts of this clonotype. The CDR3 loop is CASSQDRTSGVQYF. The CDR3, as DNA: TGTGCCAGCAGCCAAGACCGGACTAGCGGGGTCCAGTACTTC. The chain couples TRBV4-2 to TRBJ2-7; TRBD2 matches 12 bases. V was pared by 0 bases and J by 10 bases, with 4 bases of the junction left unmatched. CDR3 length equals 14 residues. CDR1 is LGHNA and CDR2 is YNFKEQ in the germline V gene.

This chain uses TRBV14 with TRBJ1-1; D remains ambiguous. The ends were cut back, 0 bases at V and 3 bases at J, with 8 bases in the middle. The CDR3 spans 14 residues. Germline CDR1 and CDR2: SGHDN and FVKESK. The CDR3 region is CASSQELSHTEAFF. The CDR3 nucleotides are TGTGCCAGCAGCCAAGAGCTAAGCCACACTGAAGCTTTCTTT.

This clonotype occurred many times. V usage is TRBV5-1 and J usage is TRBJ1-2; D remains unclear. Deletions cut 0 bases from V and 0 bases from J, with 6 bases between. The germline gives CDR1 SGHRS, CDR2 YFSETQ. This CDR3 comprises 14 residues. CDR3 sequence reads: CASSLVGTNYGYTF. The CDR3 region has the DNA TGCGCCAGCAGCTTGGTTGGCACTAACTATGGCTACACCTTC.

The chain combines TRBV20-1 with TRBJ2-2, with D perhaps being TRBD1 or TRBD2 (6 bases each). Germline loops: CDR1 DFQATT, CDR2 SNEGSKA (reference sequence). The V end was cut by 6 bases, the J end by 5 bases, with 13 bases between. This CDR3 has 13 amino acids. CDR3 DNA: TGCAGTGCGGAGGGGACACGTACCGGGGAGCTGTTTTTT. Protein: CSAEGTRTGELFF.

The chain has TRBV29-1 and TRBJ1-5; 9 bases agree with TRBD1. Germline V lookup: CDR1 SQVTM, CDR2 ANQGSEA. The CDR3 consists of 13 residues. Here the CDR3 reads CRGTGGYRQPQHF. In DNA, the CDR3 is TGCAGGGGAACAGGGGGCTATCGTCAGCCCCAGCATTTT.

The V gene is TRBV15, the J gene TRBJ1-1; possibly TRBD1 for D (5 bases). The germline CDR1 and CDR2 sequences are LNHNV and YYDKDF (reference sequence). V was clipped by 7 bases and J by 4 bases, with 7 bases between them. This CDR3 has 11 residues. Here the CDR3 reads CATKGATEAFF. The CDR3 DNA is TGTGCCACCAAAGGGGCCACTGAAGCTTTCTTT. Full variable domain (remainder filled in from reference TRBV15 and TRBJ1-1): DAMVIQNPRYQVTQFGKPVTLSCSQTLNHNVMYWYQQKSSQAPKLLFHYYDKDFNNEADTPDNFQSRRPNTSFCFLDIRSPGLGDTAMYLCATKGATEAFFGQGTRLTVV.

This clonotype has only a few counts. J is TRBJ1-5 and V is TRBV2; a possible D gene is TRBD1 (6 bases). The CDR3 has 15 amino acids. V lost 3 bases to trimming and J lost 3 bases, with 12 bases between them. The germline CDR1 and CDR2 sequences are SNHLY and FYNNEI. CDR3 sequence: CASSEPTGFNQPQHF. The CDR3 coding sequence is TGTGCCAGCAGTGAGCCGACAGGCTTCAATCAGCCCCAGCATTTT.

This clonotype has a handful of counts. The V and J genes are TRBV12-3 or TRBV12-4 and TRBJ1-1; 10 nucleotides line up with TRBD1. The junction had 8 bases not matched to a gene; V was cut back by 6 bases and J by 4 bases. The CDR3 length is 15 residues. This CDR3 reads CASSQQWTGGTEAFF. As DNA, the CDR3 is TGTGCCAGCAGCCAGCAGTGGACAGGGGGCACTGAAGCTTTCTTT.

This clonotype was observed a handful of times. This chain connects TRBV6-2 or TRBV6-3 to TRBJ2-2; 7 bases fit TRBD1. Germline CDR1 MNHEY, CDR2 SVGEGT. CDR3 length: 14 amino acids. V was pared by 11 bases and J by 4 bases, with 10 bases of the junction left unmatched. In nucleotides, the CDR3 is TGTGCCGCGACTGAACAGGGGCGCACCGGGGAGCTGTTTTTT. Protein product: CAATEQGRTGELFF.

This clonotype has at least ten counts. The gene calls are TRBV7-2 and TRBJ2-1, with TRBD1 matching over 8 bases. Trimming cost V 5 bases and J 9 bases; bases outside gene matches: 15. This CDR3 is built from 16 residues. Per germline, CDR1 SGHTA and CDR2 FQGNSA. CDR3 bases: TGTGCCAGCAGCAACAACAGGGGGTTACAATTGAGTGAGCAGTTCTTC. Amino acid sequence: CASSNNRGLQLSEQFF.

The chain uses TRBV20-1 and TRBJ2-5, with 8 bases fitting TRBD1. This CDR3 is 13 amino acids long. Germline CDR1 DFQATT, CDR2 SNEGSKA (reference sequence). Trimming took 5 bases from V and 4 from J; bases not matched to a gene: 6. The CDR3 nucleotides read TGCAGTGCTCCCAGGGGGCGGGTAGAGACCCAGTACTTC. Translating it yields CSAPRGRVETQYF.

The chain joins TRBV6-2 or TRBV6-3 to TRBJ1-1, with D maybe TRBD1 (5 bases). Germline V gene sequence: CDR1 MNHEY, CDR2 SVGEGT. CDR3 size: 15 residues. Trimming cost V 2 bases and J 5 bases, with 15 bases left between them. The CDR3 sequence: CASSYNAGTGTEAFF. The CDR3 DNA reads as TGTGCCAGCAGTTACAACGCCGGGACCGGGACTGAAGCTTTCTTT.

In its sample, this clonotype was seen a few times. The gene calls are TRBV10-3 and TRBJ1-1; no firm D call. This CDR3 is 14 amino acids long. Trimming left V 10 bases short and J 0 bases short, with 15 bases between. From germline, CDR1 is ENHRY and CDR2 SYGVKD. The CDR3 is CATKGQNVNTEAFF. The DNA of the CDR3 is TGTGCCACCAAGGGTCAGAATGTGAACACTGAAGCTTTCTTT.

This chain connects TRBV6-5 to TRBJ2-6; 8 bases are shared with TRBD1. Per the germline V gene, CDR1 is MNHEY and CDR2 is SVGAGI. This CDR3 region has 18 residues. The junction had 6 bases not matched to a gene; V was cut back by 0 bases and J by 2 bases. The CDR3 loop reads CASSYSRQGRTGANVLTF. CDR3 coding DNA: TGTGCCAGCAGTTACTCGAGACAGGGGAGGACTGGGGCCAACGTCCTGACTTTC.

Only a few counts were recorded for this clonotype. The chain combines TRBV29-1 with TRBJ1-2; TRBD1 might be the D (5 bases). CDR1 and CDR2 (germline): SQVTM, ANQGSEA. With 3 bases removed from V and 5 bases from J, the gap between germline ends came to 13 bases. The CDR3 sequence is 13 residues long. CDR3 coding DNA: TGCAGCGTTGAGGTTCAGGCAGGGTATGGCTACACCTTC. Encoded protein: CSVEVQAGYGYTF.

This clonotype was counted between two and nine times. The genes are TRBV7-2 and TRBJ1-4; D possibly corresponds to TRBD1 (5 bases). V lost 5 bases and J lost 3, with 13 bases in between. Germline CDR1 is SGHTA and CDR2 is FQGNSA. There are 15 residues in the CDR3. The CDR3 loop reads CASSPLGGANEKLFF. The CDR3 nucleotides read TGTGCCAGCAGCCCACTGGGGGGAGCTAATGAAAAACTGTTTTTT.

The chain carries TRBV20-1 and TRBJ2-1; 10 bases are shared with TRBD2. The CDR3 runs 18 residues. Germline CDR1 reads DFQATT; CDR2 reads SNEGSKA (reference sequence). J gave up 2 bases and V 0 bases, and 10 bases lay outside the gene matches. This CDR3 is CSARDLQTSGSPYNEQFF. DNA for the CDR3: TGCAGTGCTAGAGATTTACAGACTAGCGGGTCTCCCTACAATGAGCAGTTCTTC.

This clonotype was recorded a few times. CDR3 residues: CATQDRGRYEQYF. CDR3 bases: TGTGCCACCCAGGACAGGGGGAGGTACGAGCAGTACTTC. The chain uses TRBV6-6 and TRBJ2-7, with 10 positions matching TRBD1. The germline V gene encodes CDR1 MNHNY and CDR2 SVGAGI (reference sequence). V was pared by 10 bases and J by 4 bases, with 7 bases of the junction left unmatched. The CDR3 loop spans 13 amino acids.